This entry features one T cell receptor beta chain sequence. What this receptor recognizes is not known. Qualities for individual bases were not recorded, and no much larger clone is one base off. V and J lose 8 bases and 0 bases, and a span of 13 bases separates them. From its cysteine to its phenylalanine, the CDR3 spans 14 amino acids. Just CDR3 DNA is preserved here, 42 bases in frame from base 1. CDR1 LNHDA and CDR2 SQIVND are derived from the germline V gene (reference sequence). This sample is drawn from a study of somatic mutations in cytotoxic T cells in rheumatoid arthritis (dated by TCRdb to about 2017). In the study overall: Right after diagnosis and prior to the start of any treatment, approximately 30 ml EDTA of peripheral blood was drawn from patients. A total of some 62 rheumatoid arthritis patients and more than 15 healthy controls underwent TCRB deep sequencing. The median ages of the patient and control groups were essentially identical. Sorted V beta1+ cells also underwent TCRB sequencing, and some V beta antibody-stained T-cell populations were flow-sorted at nearly 100% purity on a FACSAria II or Sony SH800. The study asked whether expanded CD8+ T-cell clones in newly diagnosed, untreated rheumatoid arthritis carry somatic mutations, and used TCRB deep sequencing to characterize clonality.

Sequencing of TCRB CDR3 was done on genomic DNA with the immunoSEQ assay. In the paper's pipeline: Patient CD8+ clones larger than 1% were compared against published virus-specific TCRB sequences, and only a few matched. The analyses included only productive TCRB rearrangements. A clone was defined by a unique TCRB CDR3 sequence, and clonality was computed as a productive clonality index based on Shannon entropy. Repertoire overlap between two samples was calculated from the template counts of each clone relative to total templates per sample. V-gene usage measured by flow cytometry correlated with TCRB sequencing V-gene usage, with a Spearman r of 0.61. TCRdb limited this immuneACCESS table to in-frame rearrangements with V and J called. A share of clones is missing; checked studies link under half to unresolved V genes, and the rest is unexplained. Clone size and V and J calls were adopted from that table, with D and trimming inferred from the DNA. In all, the sample holds 15,000 or so clones, and 82% of those were seen once. The biggest ten clones account for over 15% of the sample.

Positive magnetic bead selection on an AutoMACS was used to isolate CD4+ and CD8+ cells, with flow cytometry used to check purity. Clonal expansions were first screened by flow cytometry with a TCR V beta antibody panel, then characterized by TCRB deep sequencing of sorted CD8+ fractions. Ficoll-Paque PLUS density gradient separation was used to isolate peripheral blood mononuclear cells. DNA was extracted from CD4-enriched, CD8-enriched or PBMC samples with Nucleospin Tissue or Tissue XS kits and quantified with a Qubit 2.0 fluorometer. Study-wide conclusions, independent of this receptor: The finding that TRBV07 was slightly underrepresented in patients was left unadjusted for multiple comparisons. The antigen targets of the expanded CD8+ clones were unknown, and absence from virus-specific databases did not rule out viral specificity. In about an eighth of the 65 patients, more than 20% of CD8+ cells belonged to the largest CD8+ clone, while several identical CD8+ TCRB sequences were shared between blood and synovial fluid. An increase of CD8+ clonality with age was seen in patients (Spearman r ~ 0.53) but not in healthy controls. CD8+ T-cell clonality did not differ significantly between rheumatoid arthritis patients and age-matched healthy controls.

The chain is made from TRBV19 and TRBJ1-2; the D segment could be TRBD1, given 5 matching bases. This TCR was recovered from a woman aged 50 to 60 with rheumatoid arthritis. Source material: CD8+ T cells sorted from blood. The nucleotides are TGTGCCAGTTGGAGGACACAATCTAACTATGGCTACACCTTC. The translation is CASWRTQSNYGYTF.